The 23 T cell receptor beta chains given below trace back to one sample, sequenced in a study of CD8 T cells in Susac syndrome. When the RNA was reverse transcribed, random hexamers were used with an input of roughly 0.5 to 1 ug. MiXCR, applied by TCRdb to the immunoSEQ multiplex PCR reads, yields one record per CDR3 protein. In the table there are about 400,000 distinct CDR3 sequences, more than 80% of which are singletons. Sequencing was performed on CD8+ T cells from PBMCs. Receptors were obtained from a human donor with multiple sclerosis.

The chain combines TRBV29-1 with TRBJ2-7, with D perhaps TRBD1 or TRBD2 (5 bases each). V dropped 5 bases and J dropped 2 bases, with 13 bases sitting between them. In germline, CDR1 is SQVTM, CDR2 ANQGSEA. This CDR3 comprises 13 residues. CDR3 residues: CSVSGTDAYEQYF. CDR3 coding DNA: TGCAGCGTTTCCGGGACGGACGCCTACGAGCAGTACTTC.

This clonotype came up a few times. V usage is TRBV13 and J usage is TRBJ2-1; no reliable D call. The CDR3 is made up of 12 amino acids. Germline V gene data show CDR1 as PRHDT and CDR2 as FYEKMQ (reference sequence). Trimming removed 1 base at V and 6 bases at J, with 4 bases between. In DNA form, the CDR3 reads TGTGCCAGCAGCTTAGTAGTCAATGAGCAGTTCTTC. This sequence encodes CASSLVVNEQFF. Looking up the rest from reference TRBV13 and TRBJ2-1 gives the full variable domain: AAGVIQSPRHLIKEKRETATLKCYPIPRHDTVYWYQQGPGQDPQFLISFYEKMQSDKGSIPDRFSAQQFSDYHSELNMSSLELGDSALYFCASSLVVNEQFFGPGTRLTVL.

This rearrangement joins TRBV7-7 to TRBJ2-2; D might be TRBD1 (6 bases). There are 15 residues in the CDR3. V was trimmed by 5 bases and J by 3 bases, leaving 13 bases between them. Germline assignment: CDR1 SSHAT and CDR2 FNYEAQ (reference sequence). The CDR3 DNA sequence: TGTGCCAGCAGCCCCTCAGGGGCGGACACCGGGGAGCTGTTTTTT. Its protein product is CASSPSGADTGELFF.

The chain is built from TRBV7-9 and TRBJ1-6; TRBD1 might be the D (5 bases). Germline V gene sequence: CDR1 SEHNR, CDR2 FQNEAQ (reference sequence). V lost 5 bases and J lost 8, with 25 bases in between. CDR3 size: 18 residues. The CDR3: CASSPNLGDVKQDSPLHF. CDR3 coding DNA: TGTGCCAGCAGCCCAAACCTCGGGGACGTAAAGCAGGATTCACCCCTCCACTTT.

V usage is TRBV7-4 and J usage is TRBJ1-1; perhaps TRBD1 as D (5 bases). This CDR3 contains 17 residues. Trimming removed 4 bases from V and 0 bases from J, with 18 bases in between. The germline V gene has CDR1 SGHVT and CDR2 SQSDAQ. Here the CDR3 reads CASSWGRGDGVNTEAFF. DNA for the CDR3: TGTGCCAGCAGCTGGGGACGGGGGGATGGAGTGAACACTGAAGCTTTCTTT.

The chain is built from TRBV4-1 and TRBJ2-7; maybe TRBD2 (5 bases). Germline assignment: CDR1 MGHRA and CDR2 YSYEKL. V was trimmed by 1 base and J by 0 bases, leaving 10 bases between them. CDR3 length: 15 residues. Here the CDR3 reads CASSQVTGSSYEQYF. In DNA, the CDR3 is TGCGCCAGCAGCCAAGTAACGGGGAGCTCCTACGAGCAGTACTTC.

The chain joins TRBV14 to TRBJ2-1; TRBD2 matches at 7 bases. The CDR3 loop spans 14 amino acids. J lost 4 bases, V lost 4 bases, and 4 bases had no gene match. Germline assignment: CDR1 SGHDN and CDR2 FVKESK. The CDR3 bases are TGTGCCAGCAGCCCCTGGGGGGGATACAATGAGCAGTTCTTC. Protein sequence: CASSPWGGYNEQFF.

The V call is TRBV27, the J call TRBJ1-5, with unresolved D. Germline CDR1 reads MNHEY; CDR2 reads SMNVEV (reference sequence). The CDR3 covers 13 residues. V dropped 6 bases and J dropped 6 bases, with 12 bases sitting between them. The CDR3 here is CASSHGLLQPQHF. DNA for the CDR3: TGTGCCAGCAGCCACGGACTACTTCAGCCCCAGCATTTT.

The V and J genes are TRBV28 and TRBJ1-1; D is unresolved. The ends were cut back, 6 bases at V and 0 bases at J, with 14 bases in the middle. Germline values: CDR1 MDHEN, CDR2 SYDVKM. The CDR3 is 15 amino acids. The CDR3 is CASSLAGNMNTEAFF. DNA for the CDR3: TGTGCCAGCAGCCTGGCGGGTAATATGAACACTGAAGCTTTCTTT.

This clonotype has only one observation. This chain uses TRBV10-3 with TRBJ1-2; 10 nucleotides agree with TRBD1. The CDR3 is made up of 14 amino acids. Germline loops: CDR1 ENHRY, CDR2 SYGVKD. V lost 3 bases and J lost 4; bases outside the gene matches: 2. The CDR3 region is CAISDWDRGYGYTF. As DNA, the CDR3 is TGTGCCATCAGTGATTGGGACAGGGGCTATGGCTACACCTTC.

This chain joins TRBV28 and TRBJ2-1, with 9 bases fitting TRBD2. Germline V gene data show CDR1 as MDHEN and CDR2 as SYDVKM. Unmatched junction bases numbered 10, after V lost 3 bases and J lost 4 bases. The CDR3 is 17 amino acids. CDR3 sequence: CASSFPTPGLAYNEQFF. CDR3 DNA sequence: TGTGCCAGCAGTTTCCCCACGCCGGGACTAGCTTACAATGAGCAGTTCTTC.

This clonotype turned up a few times. The genes are TRBV5-1 and TRBJ2-1; D is possibly TRBD1 (6 bases). With 3 bases removed from V and 5 bases from J, the gap between germline ends came to 12 bases. CDR1 and CDR2 (germline): SGHRS, YFSETQ. The CDR3 spans 14 residues. CDR3 residues: CASSWLTGDNEQFF. In nucleotides, the CDR3 is TGCGCCAGCAGCTGGTTGACAGGAGACAATGAGCAGTTCTTC.

V is TRBV3-1 and J is TRBJ2-5, with TRBD2 matching over 11 bases. The CDR3 spans 16 residues. Losses at the gene ends were 4 bases for V and 0 bases for J; bases not matched to a gene: 4. Germline CDR1 LGHDT, CDR2 YNNKEL (reference sequence). In nucleotides, the CDR3 is TGTGCCAGCAGCCCGTTAGCGGGAGGGAACCAAGAGACCCAGTACTTC. Its protein is CASSPLAGGNQETQYF.

V is TRBV7-9 and J is TRBJ2-7; 10 bases match TRBD1. The J segment lost 6 bases and the V segment lost 3 bases, leaving 11 bases of the junction unmatched. CDR3 length equals 16 residues. Germline CDR1 is SEHNR and CDR2 is FQNEAQ (reference sequence). The CDR3 DNA reads TGTGCCAGCAGCTTCGCCCCGGGACAGGGGACCGTCGAGCAGTACTTC. As protein: CASSFAPGQGTVEQYF.

The rearrangement links TRBV29-1 to TRBJ1-1; perhaps TRBD1 as D (6 bases). Germline V gives CDR1 SQVTM, CDR2 ANQGSEA. This CDR3 region has 13 residues. V lost 7 bases and J 0 bases, leaving 12 bases between the germline ends. CDR3 sequence reads: CSGRQAVNTEAFF. CDR3 DNA: TGCAGCGGTAGACAGGCGGTGAACACTGAAGCTTTCTTT.

The V and J genes are TRBV4-2 and TRBJ2-3, with 7 positions matching TRBD2. The CDR3 runs to 18 residues. CDR1 and CDR2 from the germline V gene are LGHNA and YNFKEQ. Trimming took 0 bases from V and 2 from J; bases not matched to a gene: 11. The CDR3 coding sequence is TGTGCCAGCAGCCAAGATGGGTCCCGACTAGCCCTCACAGATACGCAGTATTTT. As protein: CASSQDGSRLALTDTQYF.

J is TRBJ1-1 and V is TRBV6-4, with a possible D match to TRBD1 (5 bases). Per germline, CDR1 MRHNA and CDR2 SNTAGT. V shed 3 bases and J shed 1 base, with 15 bases lying between them. The CDR3 spans 16 residues. CDR3 residues: CASSEFPLGGNTEAFF. The CDR3 DNA reads TGTGCCAGCAGTGAGTTTCCATTGGGGGGGAACACTGAAGCTTTCTTT.

The chain is built from TRBV19 and TRBJ1-5; the D is unclear. Trimming stripped 6 bases from V and 7 bases from J, with 13 bases between. The CDR3 totals 13 residues. Germline CDR1 reads LNHDA; CDR2 reads SQIVND (reference sequence). The CDR3 region is CASSTVGGQPQHF. The DNA of the CDR3 is TGTGCCAGTAGCACGGTGGGAGGACAGCCCCAGCATTTT.

The genes are TRBV4-1 and TRBJ2-3, with D tentatively TRBD1 (5 bases). The CDR3 has 16 amino acids. V was trimmed by 5 bases and J by 0 bases, leaving 15 bases between them. Germline V gives CDR1 MGHRA, CDR2 YSYEKL. The CDR3 reads CASSGSQESSTDTQYF. DNA for the CDR3: TGCGCCAGCAGCGGTTCACAGGAATCTAGCACAGATACGCAGTATTTT.

This chain links TRBV7-9 with TRBJ2-7, with TRBD1 identical over 9 bases. V was clipped by 5 bases and J by 3 bases; unmatched bases: 8. This CDR3 is built from 15 residues. CDR1 and CDR2 (germline): SEHNR, FQNEAQ (reference sequence). The CDR3 sequence: CASSEDRGTFYEQYF. CDR3 sequence (DNA): TGTGCCAGCAGCGAGGACAGGGGAACGTTCTACGAGCAGTACTTC.

J is TRBJ1-2 and V is TRBV2; D gene unclear. The V gene lost 7 bases and the J gene lost 0 bases, with 9 bases spanning the gap. Germline lookup yields CDR1 SNHLY and CDR2 FYNNEI. This CDR3 is built from 13 residues. DNA of the CDR3: TGTGCCAGCATCGGCAGACCTAACTATGGCTACACCTTC. Translating gives CASIGRPNYGYTF.

This clonotype appeared a few times. V and J are TRBV20-1 and TRBJ2-7; 14 bases fit TRBD2. J was trimmed by 4 bases and V by 3 bases; bases with no gene match: 5. This CDR3 contains 15 residues. Germline V gene sequence: CDR1 DFQATT, CDR2 SNEGSKA (reference sequence). The CDR3 region has the DNA TGCAGTGCTAGGGATGGGACTAGCGGGAGTTACGAGCAGTACTTC. Translated, it gives CSARDGTSGSYEQYF.

The V call is TRBV12-3 or TRBV12-4, the J call TRBJ1-2, with no clear D. This CDR3 has 11 residues. The DNA of the CDR3 is TGTATGGACCGACAAAACTATGGCTACACCTTC. Protein: CMDRQNYGYTF.